The rows below give T cell receptor beta chains drawn from one sample of a study of shared clonotypes between healthy human individuals. Sequencing was performed with immunoSEQ multiplex PCR; in TCRdb, only in-frame clones are kept and a portion is missing. Of roughly 500,000 clones in the sample, 76% were seen once. The sequencing sample was made of PBMCs. The source of these receptors is a woman aged 40-49 years in good health. Some clones in this sample may be carry-over from other donors' samples. The CDR3 runs from the conserved cysteine through the conserved F or W. Fields, in order: clone size, D gene, V gene, J gene, CDR3 DNA, CDR3 protein. The D gene is left open where the match is weak. Size is stated for part of the rows, as once, few or many counts, or as a class when the clone is expanded.

clone size: .
D gene: TRBD1
V gene: TRBV14
J gene: TRBJ2-4
CDR3 DNA: TGTGCCAGCAGCCCGCTACAGGGGGCAACCAAAAACATTCAGTACTTC
CDR3 protein: CASSPLQGATKNIQYF

clone size: .
D gene: .
V gene: TRBV11-2
J gene: TRBJ2-5
CDR3 DNA: TGTGCCAGCAGCGTCCAAGTGGGCCCATTGGAGACCCAGTACTTC
CDR3 protein: CASSVQVGPLETQYF

clone size: medium-sized
D gene: .
V gene: TRBV4-3
J gene: TRBJ2-1
CDR3 DNA: TGCGCCAGCAGCCAAGTACGGGGGAACTACAATGAGCAGTTCTTC
CDR3 protein: CASSQVRGNYNEQFF

clone size: .
D gene: .
V gene: TRBV28
J gene: TRBJ1-1
CDR3 DNA: TGTGCCAGCAGAGAACCTCTGAAAGGAAAAGCTTTCTTT
CDR3 protein: CASREPLKGKAFF

clone size: once
D gene: .
V gene: TRBV6-1
J gene: TRBJ1-5
CDR3 DNA: TGTGCCAGCAGTGAAGGACAGTATAGCAATCAGCCCCAGCATTTT
CDR3 protein: CASSEGQYSNQPQHF

clone size: few
D gene: .
V gene: TRBV6-5
J gene: TRBJ1-2
CDR3 DNA: TGTGCCAGCAGTTACGGGGTGGGCTATGGCTACACCTTC
CDR3 protein: CASSYGVGYGYTF

clone size: .
D gene: TRBD2
V gene: TRBV2
J gene: TRBJ2-1
CDR3 DNA: TGTGCCAGCAGTGAAAGGGTCCGGACTAGCGGAAGGAATGAGCAGTTCTTC
CDR3 protein: CASSERVRTSGRNEQFF

clone size: .
D gene: TRBD2
V gene: TRBV6-5
J gene: TRBJ2-1
CDR3 DNA: TGTGCCAGCAGTTACTCCAGCGGGACCTACAATGAGCAGTTCTTC
CDR3 protein: CASSYSSGTYNEQFF

clone size: .
D gene: TRBD1
V gene: TRBV25-1
J gene: TRBJ2-1
CDR3 DNA: TGTGCCAGCAGTGAGGGCTTTCTACAGGGGTCAAACAATGAGCAGTTCTTC
CDR3 protein: CASSEGFLQGSNNEQFF

clone size: many
D gene: .
V gene: TRBV6-1
J gene: TRBJ2-3
CDR3 DNA: TGTGCCAGCAGTGGGGACTGGAGAACAGATACGCAGTATTTT
CDR3 protein: CASSGDWRTDTQYF

clone size: .
D gene: .
V gene: TRBV18
J gene: TRBJ1-1
CDR3 DNA: TGTGCCAGCTCACCACCGGGCAGCGGGAGGAACACTGAAGCTTTCTTT
CDR3 protein: CASSPPGSGRNTEAFF

clone size: few
D gene: .
V gene: TRBV15
J gene: TRBJ1-1
CDR3 DNA: TGTGCCACCAGGACGGGGCGGGGGAGGAGTGAAGCTTTCTTT
CDR3 protein: CATRTGRGRSEAFF

clone size: .
D gene: TRBD2
V gene: TRBV2
J gene: TRBJ2-1
CDR3 DNA: TGTGCCAGCAGTGGGGGACTAGCGGGAGTCAATGAGCAGTTCTTC
CDR3 protein: CASSGGLAGVNEQFF

clone size: many
D gene: .
V gene: TRBV28
J gene: TRBJ1-1
CDR3 DNA: TGTGCCAGCAGTTTTGTCAGGGACCTTCCTTACACTGAAGCTTTCTTT
CDR3 protein: CASSFVRDLPYTEAFF

clone size: .
D gene: .
V gene: TRBV19
J gene: TRBJ1-1
CDR3 DNA: TGTGCCAGTAGATTCGGGACAAGGAACACTGAAGCTTTCTTT
CDR3 protein: CASRFGTRNTEAFF

clone size: many
D gene: .
V gene: TRBV28
J gene: TRBJ1-5
CDR3 DNA: TGTGCCAGCAGTCGGTATCAGCCCCAGCATTTT
CDR3 protein: CASSRYQPQHF

clone size: .
D gene: .
V gene: TRBV18
J gene: TRBJ1-1
CDR3 DNA: TGTGCCAGCTCACTAGCCGACAGGCTGGCTTTCTTT
CDR3 protein: CASSLADRLAFF

clone size: .
D gene: TRBD2
V gene: TRBV7-3
J gene: TRBJ2-7
CDR3 DNA: TGTGCCAGCAGCCTTCGTGGCGGGAGTGGGGAGCAGTACTTC
CDR3 protein: CASSLRGGSGEQYF

clone size: .
D gene: .
V gene: TRBV14
J gene: TRBJ2-3
CDR3 DNA: TGTGCCAGCAGCCCAATCCGGGGCACAGATACGCAGTATTTT
CDR3 protein: CASSPIRGTDTQYF

clone size: few
D gene: TRBD2
V gene: TRBV10-3
J gene: TRBJ2-7
CDR3 DNA: TGTGCCATCAGTGAGTCGGGACTAGCCTACGAGCAGTACTTC
CDR3 protein: CAISESGLAYEQYF

clone size: .
D gene: TRBD2
V gene: TRBV2
J gene: TRBJ2-1
CDR3 DNA: TGTGCCAGCAGTGTAGCGGGGATATACAATGAGCAGTTCTTC
CDR3 protein: CASSVAGIYNEQFF

clone size: many
D gene: TRBD1
V gene: TRBV7-3
J gene: TRBJ1-2
CDR3 DNA: TGTGCCAGCAGCCCAAACAGGGGGCTTGGCTACACCTTC
CDR3 protein: CASSPNRGLGYTF

clone size: .
D gene: .
V gene: TRBV10-3
J gene: TRBJ2-3
CDR3 DNA: TGTGCCATCAGCCGACAGAAAAGCACAGATACGCAGTATTTT
CDR3 protein: CAISRQKSTDTQYF

clone size: once
D gene: .
V gene: TRBV7-9
J gene: TRBJ1-2
CDR3 DNA: TGTGCCAGCAGCCCGCCTACAGGGTTGGACTATGGCTACACCTTC
CDR3 protein: CASSPPTGLDYGYTF

clone size: few
D gene: .
V gene: TRBV13
J gene: TRBJ1-2
CDR3 DNA: TGTGCCAGCAGCTTACAGTGGGGGGTCCTGGGCTACACCTTC
CDR3 protein: CASSLQWGVLGYTF

clone size: .
D gene: .
V gene: TRBV28
J gene: TRBJ2-1
CDR3 DNA: TGTGCCAGCAGTTTATGGGGGTCCGGAGCCGATGAGCAGTTCTTC
CDR3 protein: CASSLWGSGADEQFF

clone size: .
D gene: TRBD2
V gene: TRBV19
J gene: TRBJ2-7
CDR3 DNA: TGTGCCAGCCGAGGGACTAGCGTCTACGAGCAGTACTTC
CDR3 protein: CASRGTSVYEQYF

clone size: .
D gene: .
V gene: TRBV7-2
J gene: TRBJ2-5
CDR3 DNA: TGTGCCAGCAGCTTTGTCAGGAAAGAGACCCAGTACTTC
CDR3 protein: CASSFVRKETQYF

clone size: .
D gene: .
V gene: TRBV4-3
J gene: TRBJ2-3
CDR3 DNA: TGCGCCAGCAGCCAAAGGGGGGACACAGATACGCAGTATTTT
CDR3 protein: CASSQRGDTDTQYF

clone size: .
D gene: TRBD1
V gene: TRBV5-1
J gene: TRBJ2-7
CDR3 DNA: TGCGCCAGCACCCGGACAGGGGGTCAATTCGAGCAGTACTTC
CDR3 protein: CASTRTGGQFEQYF

clone size: .
D gene: TRBD2
V gene: TRBV27
J gene: TRBJ2-5
CDR3 DNA: TGTGCCAGCAGTCCCGTGACTAGCGGGAGGGCCAGTGAGACCCAGTACTTC
CDR3 protein: CASSPVTSGRASETQYF

clone size: .
D gene: .
V gene: TRBV14
J gene: TRBJ1-2
CDR3 DNA: TGTGCCAGCAGCCAAGACCGCCGGGGGGGGCGTAACTATGGCTACACCTTC
CDR3 protein: CASSQDRRGGRNYGYTF

clone size: .
D gene: .
V gene: TRBV11-2
J gene: TRBJ2-1
CDR3 DNA: TGTGCCAGCAGCCCCCGGCGGGCCGGGCTAAATGAGCAGTTCTTC
CDR3 protein: CASSPRRAGLNEQFF

clone size: .
D gene: .
V gene: TRBV4-3
J gene: TRBJ2-3
CDR3 DNA: TGCGCCAGCAGCGCTTTGGACTACCCCACAGATACGCAGTATTTT
CDR3 protein: CASSALDYPTDTQYF

clone size: .
D gene: TRBD2
V gene: TRBV11-2
J gene: TRBJ2-2
CDR3 DNA: TGTGCCAGCAGCTTAGAACTAGCGGGGGGAGAGCTGTTTTTT
CDR3 protein: CASSLELAGGELFF

clone size: .
D gene: .
V gene: TRBV4-2
J gene: TRBJ1-1
CDR3 DNA: TGTGCCAGCAGCCCCCGACTCACCGGCCAAGCTTTCTTT
CDR3 protein: CASSPRLTGQAFF

clone size: .
D gene: TRBD2
V gene: TRBV10-3
J gene: TRBJ2-7
CDR3 DNA: TGTGCCATCGGGGCTCTAGCGGGAGATAGCGAGCAGTACTTC
CDR3 protein: CAIGALAGDSEQYF

clone size: .
D gene: .
V gene: TRBV11-2
J gene: TRBJ2-7
CDR3 DNA: TGTGCCAGCAGCTTGGGGTGGAGCCTTGGGGGTCAAACCTACGAGCAGTACTTC
CDR3 protein: CASSLGWSLGGQTYEQYF

clone size: .
D gene: .
V gene: TRBV20-1
J gene: TRBJ2-3
CDR3 DNA: TGCACAGTGTTGAGCACAGATACGCAGTATTTT
CDR3 protein: CTVLSTDTQYF

clone size: once
D gene: TRBD2
V gene: TRBV7-6
J gene: TRBJ2-2
CDR3 DNA: TGTGCCAGCAGCTTAGTGCGGGAGACCGGGGAGCTGTTTTTT
CDR3 protein: CASSLVRETGELFF